The 28 T cell receptor beta chains given below trace back to one sample, sequenced in a study of early T cells in non-severe SARS-CoV-2 infection. MiXCR was run by TCRdb on the 5' RACE reads, yielding one entry per CDR3 protein. The sample shows approximately 49,000 distinct CDR3 sequences, 12% of them seen only once. What was sequenced was whole blood. The source is an adult who was a healthcare worker with PCR-confirmed SARS-CoV-2 infection or an uninfected control (not recorded which).

CDR3 sequence: CASSLAVDRIGYNEQFF. The DNA of the CDR3 is TGCGCCAGCAGCTTGGCCGTGGACAGGATAGGGTACAATGAGCAGTTCTTC. The chain has TRBV5-1 and TRBJ2-1; 7 bases agree with TRBD1. V lost 0 bases and J lost 4; bases outside the gene matches: 10. The CDR3 length is 17 residues. Germline assignment: CDR1 SGHRS and CDR2 YFSETQ. The full variable domain, in which reference TRBV5-1 and TRBJ2-1 provide the parts outside the CDR3, is KAGVTQTPRYLIKTRGQQVTLSCSPISGHRSVSWYQQTPGQGLQFLFEYFSETQRNKGNFPGRFSGRQFSNSRSEMNVSTLELGDSALYLCASSLAVDRIGYNEQFFGPGTRLTVL.

The chain combines TRBV12-3 or TRBV12-4 with TRBJ2-3, with D possibly being TRBD1 (6 bases). The CDR3 runs 16 residues. The V and J ends lost 1 base and 4 bases respectively, with 15 bases between them. CDR3 sequence (DNA): TGTGCCAGCAGTTTAGGAGGGGCTGGGGGCCCAGATACGCAGTATTTT. Translated, it gives CASSLGGAGGPDTQYF.

This clonotype was seen ten or more times. The rearrangement uses TRBV7-2 and TRBJ2-5, with TRBD2 matching over 10 bases. CDR1 and CDR2 from the germline V gene are SGHTA and FQGNSA. Trimming removed 5 bases from V and 5 bases from J; junction bases left unmatched: 20. The CDR3 extends over 19 amino acids. The CDR3 DNA reads TGTGCCAGCAGCCCCCGAGGTGATAGCGGGGGGCCGCGGGGCGAGACCCAGTACTTC. Translation gives CASSPRGDSGGPRGETQYF. The full variable domain, in which reference TRBV7-2 and TRBJ2-5 provide the parts outside the CDR3, is GAGVSQSPSNKVTEKGKDVELRCDPISGHTALYWYRQSLGQGLEFLIYFQGNSAPDKSGLPSDRFSAERTGGSVSTLTIQRTQQEDSAVYLCASSPRGDSGGPRGETQYFGPGTRLLVL.

This clonotype was seen a handful of times. The chain carries TRBV24-1 and TRBJ2-1; 7 nucleotides align to TRBD1. The CDR3 is made up of 15 amino acids. The J segment lost 8 bases and the V segment lost 3 bases, leaving 9 bases of the junction unmatched. The germline V gene has CDR1 KGHDR and CDR2 SFDVKD. The chain's CDR3 is CATSDPRGLSHEQFF. The CDR3 DNA follows: TGTGCCACCAGTGATCCTAGGGGGCTAAGTCATGAGCAGTTCTTC.

This clonotype showed up just a few times. The chain has TRBV11-2 and TRBJ2-3, with 7 bases that match TRBD1. The germline V gene has CDR1 SGHAT and CDR2 FQNNGV. The CDR3 has 12 amino acids. V lost 7 bases, J lost 6 bases, and 4 bases stayed unmatched. In DNA form, the CDR3 reads TGTGCCAGCACCCTAGGGGGCGATACGCAGTATTTT. It translates to CASTLGGDTQYF.

This clonotype was found a few times. This chain connects TRBV2 to TRBJ2-3; TRBD2 agrees at 8 bases. This CDR3 has 16 amino acids. V trimming: 7 bases; J trimming: 0 bases; junction bases outside the gene matches: 9. Per the germline V gene, CDR1 is SNHLY and CDR2 is FYNNEI. For the CDR3, the DNA is TGTGCCAGCAAAGGTAGCGGGGCCGCTAGCACAGATACGCAGTATTTT. As protein: CASKGSGAASTDTQYF.

J is TRBJ2-3 and V is TRBV29-1, with TRBD1 matching over 8 bases. This CDR3 spans 13 amino acids. J was trimmed by 5 bases and V by 8 bases; bases with no gene match: 9. The V gene's germline CDR1 is SQVTM and CDR2 ANQGSEA. Here the CDR3 reads CSTDGTGEDTQYF. CDR3 coding DNA: TGCAGCACGGATGGGACAGGAGAAGATACGCAGTATTTT.

The V gene is TRBV6-6, the J gene TRBJ1-5; TRBD1 aligns across 7 bases. J was trimmed by 6 bases and V by 10 bases; bases with no gene match: 15. Germline V gene sequence: CDR1 MNHNY, CDR2 SVGAGI (reference sequence). CDR3 length: 15 amino acids. CDR3 sequence: CATSFQAGGFQPQHF. The CDR3 region has the DNA TGTGCCACGTCCTTCCAGGCAGGGGGGTTTCAGCCCCAGCATTTT.

CDR3 in DNA: TGTCGACAGGGACGTGGCTACACCTTC. It yields the protein CRQGRGYTF. The chain is built from TRBV3-1 and TRBJ1-2; TRBD1 agrees at 7 bases. The CDR3 contains 9 residues. Germline values: CDR1 LGHDT, CDR2 YNNKEL (reference sequence).

CDR3 amino acids: CASSPWGQETQYF. The CDR3 DNA reads TGTGCCAGCAGCCCTTGGGGGCAAGAGACCCAGTACTTC. The chain uses TRBV28 and TRBJ2-5; either TRBD1 or TRBD2 may fit D (5 bases each). Trimming took off 6 bases at V and 2 bases at J, with 10 bases between the two ends. Germline CDR1 and CDR2: MDHEN and SYDVKM. The CDR3 loop spans 13 amino acids.

In this sample, this clonotype turned up a few times. The chain is built from TRBV7-2 and TRBJ2-2; 9 nucleotides agree with TRBD1. V shed 4 bases, J shed 4 bases, and the junction held 10 bases outside the gene matches. Per germline, CDR1 SGHTA and CDR2 FQGNSA. The CDR3 covers 17 residues. CDR3 protein: CASSSRTGEVRTGELFF. For the CDR3, the DNA is TGTGCCAGCAGCTCGCGGACAGGGGAAGTTCGCACCGGGGAGCTGTTTTTT.

This clonotype was seen ten or more times. V and J are TRBV6-1 and TRBJ2-7; perhaps TRBD2 as D (6 bases). The CDR3 sequence is 14 residues long. Germline lookup yields CDR1 MNHNS and CDR2 SASEGT. Between the trimmed V and J ends, which lost 0 bases and 5 bases, there was a span of 11 bases. This CDR3 is CASSEARLANEQYF. CDR3 in DNA: TGTGCCAGCAGTGAAGCCCGGCTAGCGAACGAGCAGTACTTC.

This clonotype appeared many times. The rearrangement uses TRBV9 and TRBJ2-6, with unresolved D. V was trimmed by 0 bases and J by 2 bases, leaving 9 bases between them. CDR1 and CDR2 from the germline V gene are SGDLS and YYNGEE. The CDR3 runs to 16 residues. CDR3 DNA: TGTGCCAGCAGCGTAGTCCTAACCGCTGGGGCCAACGTCCTGACTTTC. Translation: CASSVVLTAGANVLTF.

V is TRBV6-2 or TRBV6-3 and J is TRBJ2-7, with 10 bases lining up with TRBD1. Germline loops: CDR1 MNHEY, CDR2 SVGEGT. This CDR3 is built from 13 residues. The V and J ends lost 9 bases and 6 bases, in that order; junction bases with no gene match: 8. The CDR3 region has the DNA TGTGCCAGTTCGGACAGGGGGAGCGGCGAGCAGTACTTC. Protein: CASSDRGSGEQYF.

The table lists this clonotype with a few counts. The chain has TRBV2 and TRBJ2-3; 8 nucleotides align to TRBD2. There are 15 residues in the CDR3. V dropped 5 bases and J dropped 4; count of bases not matched to a gene: 8. Germline CDR1 reads SNHLY; CDR2 reads FYNNEI. DNA of the CDR3: TGTGCCAGCAGTATAAGCGGGAGTGTGTCAGATACGCAGTATTTT. It specifies CASSISGSVSDTQYF.

The V call is TRBV10-3, the J call TRBJ2-1; 8 nucleotides line up with TRBD2. This CDR3 is built from 17 residues. J lost 1 base, V lost 5 bases, and 10 bases had no gene match. Germline CDR1 and CDR2: ENHRY and SYGVKD. CDR3 region: CAISPGPAGDSYNEQFF. The CDR3 nucleotides are TGTGCCATCAGTCCAGGCCCAGCGGGAGATTCCTACAATGAGCAGTTCTTC.

This clonotype turned up a few times. The chain recombines TRBV10-3 with TRBJ2-1, with D tentatively TRBD2 (6 bases). The V end lost 4 bases, the J end lost 5 bases, and 21 bases lay between the germline ends. Germline values: CDR1 ENHRY, CDR2 SYGVKD. The CDR3 sequence is 17 residues long. The CDR3 sequence: CAISARSSAALHNEQFF. The CDR3 DNA sequence: TGTGCCATCAGTGCTAGGTCTAGCGCCGCTCTGCACAATGAGCAGTTCTTC.

This chain uses TRBV5-1 with TRBJ2-2; 7 bases align to TRBD2. J was trimmed by 6 bases and V by 4 bases; bases with no gene match: 9. The germline gives CDR1 SGHRS, CDR2 YFSETQ. This CDR3 region has 15 residues. CDR3: CASSRTGGLAGELFF. The CDR3 DNA follows: TGCGCCAGCAGCCGGACGGGAGGCCTTGCCGGGGAGCTGTTTTTT. The whole variable domain, remainder taken from reference TRBV5-1 and TRBJ2-2, is KAGVTQTPRYLIKTRGQQVTLSCSPISGHRSVSWYQQTPGQGLQFLFEYFSETQRNKGNFPGRFSGRQFSNSRSEMNVSTLELGDSALYLCASSRTGGLAGELFFGEGSRLTVL.

V gene TRBV18 combines with J gene TRBJ2-2; D not resolved. Per the germline V gene, CDR1 is KGHSH and CDR2 is LQKENI. V was pared by 3 bases and J by 1 base, with 3 bases between. The CDR3 runs to 13 residues. The CDR3 sequence is CASSPQNTGELFF. For the CDR3, the DNA is TGTGCCAGCTCACCGCAGAACACCGGGGAGCTGTTTTTT.

In its sample, this clonotype was seen many times. This sequence joins TRBV14 and TRBJ2-6; TRBD2 matches 8 bases. Germline CDR1 is SGHDN and CDR2 is FVKESK. The CDR3 contains 16 residues. J was trimmed by 3 bases and V by 3 bases; bases with no gene match: 4. The CDR3 reads CASSQERGLGANVLTF. The CDR3 DNA reads as TGTGCCAGCAGCCAGGAGCGGGGGCTTGGGGCCAACGTCCTGACTTTC. Combining the CDR3 with reference TRBV14 and TRBJ2-6 gives the whole variable domain EAGVTQFPSHSVIEKGQTVTLRCDPISGHDNLYWYRRVMGKEIKFLLHFVKESKQDESGMPNNRFLAERTGGTYSTLKVQPAELEDSGVYFCASSQERGLGANVLTFGAGSRLTVL.

This clonotype was observed a handful of times. Germline and junction disagree at one end, which may indicate a read error. The chain employs TRBV7-7 and TRBJ2-1; tentatively, D is TRBD2 (5 bases). Germline CDR1 is SSHAT and CDR2 is FNYEAQ (reference sequence). The CDR3 is 17 residues long. The CDR3, as DNA: TGTGCTAGCAGCTTAGTCCCGGGAAAAAGCTCCTACAATGAGCAGTTCTTC. This translates into CASSLVPGKSSYNEQFF.

This clonotype has more than one count but fewer than ten. The CDR3, as DNA: TGTGCCATTGGGGGGTTAGGGAATCAGCCCCAGCATTTT. Translated: CAIGGLGNQPQHF. The chain carries TRBV10-3 and TRBJ1-5; a weak D match, TRBD1 (5 bases). The CDR3 spans 13 residues. V lost 9 bases to trimming and J lost 4 bases, with 13 bases between them. Germline-derived CDR1 and CDR2 are ENHRY and SYGVKD.

This clonotype was recorded many times. The chain is built from TRBV7-2 and TRBJ2-7; D is uncertain. CDR1 is SGHTA and CDR2 is FQGNSA in the germline V gene. V lost 1 base and J lost 5, with 6 bases in between. This CDR3 has 12 amino acids. The CDR3 here is CASSLGANEQYF. CDR3 coding DNA: TGTGCCAGCAGCTTAGGGGCCAACGAGCAGTACTTC.

The table lists this clonotype with many counts. The gene calls are TRBV4-3 and TRBJ2-5; 11 bases align to TRBD2. From germline, CDR1 is LGHNA and CDR2 YSLEER. The CDR3 is 18 amino acids. Losses at the gene ends were 3 bases for V and 4 bases for J; bases not matched to a gene: 13. The CDR3 DNA reads TGCGCCAGCAGCCAGGCGGTCACTAGCGGGAGCCGTCCAGAGACCCAGTACTTC. This gives the protein CASSQAVTSGSRPETQYF.

This clonotype has at least ten counts. This chain uses TRBV5-1 with TRBJ2-7; D possibly corresponds to TRBD1 (5 bases). V lost 0 bases to trimming and J lost 7 bases, with 8 bases between them. This CDR3 spans 12 amino acids. CDR1 and CDR2 from the germline V gene are SGHRS and YFSETQ. CDR3 bases: TGCGCCAGCAGCTTGGACAGGCGAGAGCAGTACTTC. Protein: CASSLDRREQYF.

This clonotype was seen many times. This chain connects TRBV4-2 to TRBJ2-3; possible D gene TRBD2, 6 bases. The CDR3 length is 16 residues. V was clipped by 0 bases and J by 8 bases, with 18 bases between them. Germline V CDR1 and CDR2: LGHNA, YNFKEQ. The CDR3 nucleotides read TGTGCCAGCAGCCAAGATAGGAGGGTTTCGGTTGGTACGCAGTATTTT. Amino acids: CASSQDRRVSVGTQYF.

This clonotype was seen ten or more times. V usage is TRBV29-1 and J usage is TRBJ2-2; TRBD1 agrees at 8 bases. The germline V gene encodes CDR1 SQVTM and CDR2 ANQGSEA. V shed 7 bases and J 7 bases; nucleotides not matched to a gene: 14. The CDR3 has 15 amino acids. The CDR3 sequence: CSARTGRLWNGELFF. The CDR3, as DNA: TGCAGCGCACGGACAGGGCGCCTCTGGAACGGGGAGCTGTTTTTT.

In this sample, this clonotype turned up many times. J is TRBJ2-5 and V is TRBV3-1; D might be TRBD1 or TRBD2, each matching 6 bases. Trimming took off 8 bases at V and 3 bases at J, with 13 bases between the two ends. Germline CDR1 LGHDT, CDR2 YNNKEL (reference sequence). The CDR3 is 13 residues long. CDR3 region: CASGAGEEETQYF. In DNA form, the CDR3 reads TGTGCCAGCGGGGCAGGGGAGGAAGAGACCCAGTACTTC.